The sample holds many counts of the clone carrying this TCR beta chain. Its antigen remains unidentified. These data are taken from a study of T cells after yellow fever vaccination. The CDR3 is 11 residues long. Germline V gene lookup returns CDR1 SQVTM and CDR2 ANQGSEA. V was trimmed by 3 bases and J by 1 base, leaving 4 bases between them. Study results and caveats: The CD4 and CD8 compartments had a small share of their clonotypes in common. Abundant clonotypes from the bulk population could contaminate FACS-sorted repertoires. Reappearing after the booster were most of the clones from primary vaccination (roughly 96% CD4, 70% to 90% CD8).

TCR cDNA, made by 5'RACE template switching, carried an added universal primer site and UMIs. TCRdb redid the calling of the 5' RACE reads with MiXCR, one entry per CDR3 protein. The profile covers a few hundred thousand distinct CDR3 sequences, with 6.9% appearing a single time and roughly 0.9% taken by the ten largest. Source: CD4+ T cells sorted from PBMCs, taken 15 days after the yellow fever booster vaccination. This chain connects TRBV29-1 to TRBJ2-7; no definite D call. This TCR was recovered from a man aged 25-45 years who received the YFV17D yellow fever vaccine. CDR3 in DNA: TGCAGCGTTGACCCGTCCTACGAGCAGTACTTC. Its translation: CSVDPSYEQYF.